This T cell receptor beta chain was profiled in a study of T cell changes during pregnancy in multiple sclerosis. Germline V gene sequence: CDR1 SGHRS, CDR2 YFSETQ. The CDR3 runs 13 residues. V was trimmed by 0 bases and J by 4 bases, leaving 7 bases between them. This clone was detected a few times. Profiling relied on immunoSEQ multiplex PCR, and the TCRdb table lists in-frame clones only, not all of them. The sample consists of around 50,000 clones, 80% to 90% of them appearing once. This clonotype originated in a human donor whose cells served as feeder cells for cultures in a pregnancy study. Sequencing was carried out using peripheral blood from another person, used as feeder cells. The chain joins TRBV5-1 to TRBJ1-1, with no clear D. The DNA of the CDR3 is TGCGCCAGCAGCTTGGAGGTCCTCACTGAAGCTTTCTTT. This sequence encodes CASSLEVLTEAFF.